Listed below are T cell receptor beta chains from one sample, sequenced in a study of cytomegalovirus exposure and HLA in healthy donors. Clones were sequenced by immunoSEQ multiplex PCR, and TCRdb holds only the in-frame ones, with some missing. The sample lists 85,000 to 130,000 clones; around 75% were seen once. The sample taken for sequencing was PBMCs. These receptors all come from a man in his forties or fifties in good health and CMV-seronegative. The CDR3 runs from the conserved cysteine through the conserved F or W. The order of the fields is clone size, J gene, V gene, D gene, CDR3 protein, CDR3 DNA. D genes are given only for firm matches. Clone sizes are given selectively: once, few, many, or a class where the clone is expanded.

NA	TRBJ2-7	TRBV5-4	NA	CASSPWGGRYEQYF	TGTGCCAGCAGCCCCTGGGGGGGCCGCTACGAGCAGTACTTC
NA	TRBJ2-1	TRBV7-9	TRBD2	CASSKSGLAGVNEQFF	TGTGCCAGCAGCAAATCGGGACTAGCGGGGGTGAATGAGCAGTTCTTC
NA	TRBJ1-5	TRBV2	NA	CASRDTEASNQPQHF	TGTGCCAGCAGAGACACAGAAGCTAGCAATCAGCCCCAGCATTTT
NA	TRBJ1-1	TRBV7-2	NA	CASSQDSNTEAFF	TGTGCCAGCAGCCAGGACAGTAATACTGAAGCTTTCTTT
NA	TRBJ2-1	TRBV11-2	TRBD2	CASSSLAGRNEQFF	TGTGCCAGCAGCTCGCTAGCGGGGAGGAATGAGCAGTTCTTC
NA	TRBJ2-5	TRBV5-5	NA	CASSIRDMQETQYF	TGTGCCAGCAGCATCCGGGACATGCAAGAGACCCAGTACTTC
NA	TRBJ2-7	TRBV4-1	TRBD1	CASSQGYAGQGIYEQYF	TGCGCCAGCAGCCAGGGGTATGCGGGACAGGGTATCTACGAGCAGTACTTC
NA	TRBJ2-1	TRBV7-6	TRBD1	CASSPRTGGSPYNEQFF	TGTGCCAGCAGCCCCAGGACAGGGGGATCCCCCTACAATGAGCAGTTCTTC
NA	TRBJ2-4	TRBV11-2	NA	CASLDSSLGNIQYF	TGTGCCAGCTTGGACAGCTCCCTTGGGAACATTCAGTACTTC
few	TRBJ2-5	TRBV9	TRBD2	CASSGGSGGAGETQYF	TGTGCCAGCAGCGGGGGTAGCGGGGGGGCCGGGGAGACCCAGTACTTC
NA	TRBJ2-3	TRBV5-1	NA	CASSPPDSPASTDTQYF	TGCGCCAGCAGCCCCCCGGACAGTCCTGCTAGCACAGATACGCAGTATTTT
once	TRBJ2-7	TRBV27	NA	CASSLSNTNYEQYF	TGTGCCAGCAGTTTATCGAACACAAACTACGAGCAGTACTTC
NA	TRBJ2-3	TRBV5-6	TRBD2	CASSFSPTSGGFTDTQYF	TGTGCCAGCAGCTTCTCACCGACTAGCGGGGGGTTCACAGATACGCAGTATTTT
NA	TRBJ2-1	TRBV6-5	NA	CASSPGTSRSEQFF	TGTGCCAGCAGTCCCGGGACATCTAGGAGTGAGCAGTTCTTC
few	TRBJ1-6	TRBV7-8	TRBD1	CASSLGQGRSPLHF	TGTGCCAGCAGCTTAGGACAGGGTCGTTCACCCCTCCACTTT
once	TRBJ2-3	TRBV7-3	TRBD1	CASSQDRGADTQYF	TGTGCCAGCAGCCAAGACAGGGGGGCAGATACGCAGTATTTT
NA	TRBJ2-7	TRBV18	NA	CASSDQQGAYEQYF	TGTGCCAGCTCGGACCAGCAGGGCGCCTACGAGCAGTACTTC
NA	TRBJ1-3	TRBV19	NA	CASSPTGRGNTIYF	TGTGCCAGTAGTCCGACAGGAAGAGGAAACACCATATATTTT
once	TRBJ1-1	TRBV7-8	TRBD1	CASSLVDRGRTEAFF	TGTGCCAGCAGCTTAGTAGACAGGGGTCGCACTGAAGCTTTCTTT
NA	TRBJ2-3	TRBV9	NA	CASTGERGTDTQYF	TGTGCCAGCACAGGGGAGAGGGGCACAGATACGCAGTATTTT
NA	TRBJ2-3	TRBV29-1	NA	CSVGARSGGTDTQYF	TGCAGCGTTGGAGCCAGGTCGGGGGGCACAGATACGCAGTATTTT
NA	TRBJ2-7	TRBV5-5	TRBD1	CASSFVGEGQGEIVHEQYF	TGTGCCAGCAGCTTTGTGGGTGAGGGACAGGGGGAGATAGTCCACGAGCAGTACTTC
once	TRBJ2-2	TRBV5-4	NA	CASRHSNRDTYTGELFF	TGTGCCAGCAGGCACAGCAACCGGGACACTTACACCGGGGAGCTGTTTTTT
NA	TRBJ2-7	TRBV13	NA	CASSLGRRGYEQYF	TGTGCCAGCAGCTTAGGACGCAGGGGCTACGAGCAGTACTTC
few	TRBJ2-2	TRBV5-1	NA	CASSLAVDTGELFF	TGCGCCAGCAGCTTAGCGGTGGACACCGGGGAGCTGTTTTTT
NA	TRBJ2-1	TRBV15	TRBD1	CATSRDQSGGNEQFF	TGTGCCACCAGCAGAGATCAGTCAGGGGGCAATGAGCAGTTCTTC
few	TRBJ2-7	TRBV23-1	NA	CAKGLRESYEQYF	TGCGCCAAAGGTCTCAGGGAATCCTACGAGCAGTACTTC
NA	TRBJ2-1	TRBV9	NA	CASSVDVGSSYNEQFF	TGTGCCAGCAGCGTAGATGTCGGGAGCTCCTACAATGAGCAGTTCTTC
NA	TRBJ1-3	TRBV19	TRBD1	CASSKTGAGNTIYF	TGTGCCAGTAGTAAAACAGGGGCTGGAAACACCATATATTTT
NA	TRBJ2-7	TRBV5-6	NA	CASSSPRRGSYEQYF	TGTGCCAGCAGCTCACCCCGGCGAGGCTCCTACGAGCAGTACTTC
NA	TRBJ1-6	TRBV27	TRBD1	CASSSPGQGSPLHF	TGTGCCAGCAGTTCCCCTGGACAGGGCTCACCCCTCCACTTT
NA	TRBJ2-7	TRBV18	NA	CASSPAGLSYEQYF	TGTGCCAGCTCACCAGCAGGCTTATCCTACGAGCAGTACTTC
NA	TRBJ1-6	TRBV5-1	TRBD1	CASSYGQGVNSPLHF	TGCGCCAGCAGCTACGGACAGGGGGTCAATTCACCCCTCCACTTT